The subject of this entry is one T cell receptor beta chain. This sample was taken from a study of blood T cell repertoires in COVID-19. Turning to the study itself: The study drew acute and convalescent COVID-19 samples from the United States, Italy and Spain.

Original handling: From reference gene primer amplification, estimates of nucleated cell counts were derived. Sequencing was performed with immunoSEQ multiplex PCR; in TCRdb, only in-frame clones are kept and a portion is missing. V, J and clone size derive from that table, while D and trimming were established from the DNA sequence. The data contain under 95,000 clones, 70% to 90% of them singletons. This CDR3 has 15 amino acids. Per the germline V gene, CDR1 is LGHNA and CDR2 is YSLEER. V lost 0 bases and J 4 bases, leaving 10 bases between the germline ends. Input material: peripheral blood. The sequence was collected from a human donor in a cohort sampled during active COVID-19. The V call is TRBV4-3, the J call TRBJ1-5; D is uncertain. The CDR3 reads CASSQDLTANQPQHF. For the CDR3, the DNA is TGCGCCAGCAGCCAAGATCTCACAGCAAATCAGCCCCAGCATTTT.